This T cell receptor (beta chain) derives from a study of beta chain features in type 1 diabetes. Study-wide background: Patients did not differ from healthy donors in age, gender or cell yield.

The isolated RNA, all of it, was reverse transcribed, so expressed TCRB transcripts were what got sequenced. Repertoires were generated with immunoSEQ multiplex PCR, while TCRdb's copy carries only in-frame clones and drops some. The table has under 900,000 clones, 15% to 20% seen once. It was via CD45RO/CCR7/CD25/CD127/CD95/CD27 that CD4+ naive, central memory, regulatory and stem cell-like memory cells were sorted. Post-sort purity exceeded 95% for all sorted populations. The CDR3 extends over 15 amino acids. V was clipped by 1 base and J by 1 base, with 10 bases between them. CDR1 is MNHEY and CDR2 is SVGAGI in the germline V gene.

This TCR was sampled from a woman aged 18-29 years in good health. Sequenced sample: naive CD4+ T cells from blood. V usage is TRBV6-5 and J usage is TRBJ1-2, with unresolved D. CDR3 sequence: CASSYFSGFNYGYTF. As DNA, the CDR3 is TGTGCCAGCAGTTACTTTAGTGGATTTAACTATGGCTACACCTTC.